What follows are 25 T cell receptor beta chains derived from one specimen sequenced in a study of OX40 agonist ivuxolimab in advanced cancers. The protocol was immunoSEQ multiplex PCR, while the TCRdb copy is restricted to in-frame clones and leaves out a portion. The top ten clones hold more than 0.95% of a sample with 82,000 or so clones, 90% to 95% of them seen once. Source: CD4+ or CD8+ T cells sorted from blood, taken in a trial of the OX40 agonist ivuxolimab. All receptors derive from an adult with an advanced solid tumor such as melanoma, head and neck, liver or kidney cancer.

This clone was counted a few times. The genes are TRBV7-3 and TRBJ1-2; the match to TRBD1 covers 8 bases. The length of the CDR3 is 14 residues. V lost 2 bases and J lost 4; bases outside the gene matches: 3. The germline V gene encodes CDR1 SGHTA and CDR2 FQGTGA. The CDR3 sequence: CASSLGTGLYGYTF. CDR3 bases: TGTGCCAGCAGCTTAGGGACAGGCCTCTATGGCTACACCTTC. The full variable domain, in which reference TRBV7-3 and TRBJ1-2 provide the parts outside the CDR3, is GAGVSQTPSNKVTEKGKYVELRCDPISGHTALYWYRQSLGQGPEFLIYFQGTGAADDSGLPNDRFFAVRPEGSVSTLKIQRTERGDSAVYLCASSLGTGLYGYTFGSGTRLTVV.

This chain connects TRBV7-6 to TRBJ2-5; D might be TRBD2 (5 bases). Trimming removed 5 bases from V and 5 bases from J, with 9 bases in between. CDR1 and CDR2 (germline): SGHVS, FNYEAQ. CDR3 length: 12 residues. CDR3 in DNA: TGTGCCAGCAGCCGAAGGGAGGAGACCCAGTACTTC. Its protein product is CASSRREETQYF.

This clone was seen just once. The chain employs TRBV10-1 and TRBJ2-2, with D perhaps TRBD2 (6 bases). Germline V gene data show CDR1 as WNHNN and CDR2 as SYGVQD (reference sequence). The germline V and J ends were trimmed by 5 bases and 0 bases, with 7 bases remaining between them. The CDR3 has 14 residues. CDR3 nucleotide sequence: TGCGCCAGCAGTAGCGGGTCGAACACCGGGGAGCTGTTTTTT. This encodes CASSSGSNTGELFF.

The chain is built from TRBV27 and TRBJ2-5; 9 bases match TRBD2. V gave up 5 bases and J gave up 5 bases; unmatched junction bases: 9. Germline loops: CDR1 MNHEY, CDR2 SMNVEV (reference sequence). The CDR3 length is 15 residues. DNA of the CDR3: TGTGCCAGCAGTGTACCGGGACTAGCCAGGGAGACCCAGTACTTC. Encoded protein: CASSVPGLARETQYF.

V usage is TRBV27 and J usage is TRBJ1-5, with TRBD1 matching over 9 bases. J was trimmed by 7 bases and V by 3 bases; bases with no gene match: 1. The germline CDR1 and CDR2 sequences are MNHEY and SMNVEV (reference sequence). This CDR3 region has 13 residues. The CDR3 DNA reads as TGTGCCAGCAGTTTCACAGGGGGCCAGCCCCAGCATTTT. This codes for CASSFTGGQPQHF.

The chain recombines TRBV5-1 with TRBJ2-2; possibly TRBD1 or TRBD2 for D (5 bases each). The CDR3 runs to 16 residues. V lost 4 bases, J lost 5 bases, and 18 bases lay in between. Germline V lookup: CDR1 SGHRS, CDR2 YFSETQ. In DNA, the CDR3 is TGCGCCAGCAGCGTCGAGTCCCCGGGACCGACCGGGGAGCTGTTTTTT. This encodes CASSVESPGPTGELFF.

The genes are TRBV2 and TRBJ2-1, with 7 bases matching TRBD2. There are 16 residues in the CDR3. CDR1 SNHLY and CDR2 FYNNEI come from the germline V gene. Trimming cost V 3 bases and J 1 base; bases outside gene matches: 6. This CDR3 reads CASSDRRERSYNEQFF. In DNA form, the CDR3 reads TGTGCCAGCAGTGATAGGCGGGAGAGGTCCTACAATGAGCAGTTCTTC.

This sequence joins TRBV18 and TRBJ2-7; the match to TRBD2 covers 11 bases. CDR3 length: 17 amino acids. V lost 3 bases and J lost 3; bases outside the gene matches: 10. CDR1 is KGHSH and CDR2 is LQKENI in the germline V gene. CDR3 amino acids: CASSPRGIGTSGYEQYF. CDR3 DNA sequence: TGTGCCAGCTCACCCCGGGGGATTGGGACTAGCGGCTACGAGCAGTACTTC.

J is TRBJ1-5 and V is TRBV19, with D unclear. The germline V gene has CDR1 LNHDA and CDR2 SQIVND (reference sequence). The V end was cut by 4 bases, the J end by 1 base, with 11 bases between. This CDR3 spans 15 amino acids. The CDR3: CASSKSTESNQPQHF. DNA of the CDR3: TGTGCCAGTAGTAAATCGACGGAGAGCAATCAGCCCCAGCATTTT.

This clone turned up a few times. The chain links TRBV6-6 to TRBJ1-5, with D possibly being TRBD1 (5 bases). Germline CDR1 is MNHNY and CDR2 is SVGAGI (reference sequence). The CDR3 spans 14 residues. Trimming took off 3 bases at V and 8 bases at J, with 14 bases between the two ends. This CDR3 is CASSYQGLSEPQHF. DNA of the CDR3: TGTGCCAGCAGTTATCAGGGATTAAGTGAGCCCCAGCATTTT.

This clone was seen more than once but under ten times. The chain has TRBV5-1 and TRBJ1-5; D call uncertain. This CDR3 contains 13 residues. The germline CDR1 and CDR2 sequences are SGHRS and YFSETQ. Trimming took 4 bases from V and 2 from J, leaving 7 bases between them. CDR3 in DNA: TGCGCCAGCAGCGAAGGCGGCAATCAGCCCCAGCATTTT. Translation gives CASSEGGNQPQHF.

This chain links TRBV7-2 with TRBJ1-6, with D perhaps matching TRBD1 (6 bases). Germline V gene sequence: CDR1 SGHTA, CDR2 FQGNSA. The ends were cut back, 1 base at V and 7 bases at J, with 20 bases in the middle. The CDR3 has 18 amino acids. Here the CDR3 DNA reads TGTGCCAGCAGCTTAGGGGTGCCCAGGGCGGGGGGCAATTCACCCCTCCACTTT. Translation gives CASSLGVPRAGGNSPLHF.

The chain combines TRBV27 with TRBJ1-2; unclear D gene. The CDR3 is made up of 13 amino acids. V was clipped by 3 bases and J by 8 bases, with 13 bases between them. Germline V CDR1 and CDR2: MNHEY, SMNVEV (reference sequence). This chain's CDR3 is CASSLGGTEGYTF. The CDR3 DNA follows: TGTGCCAGCAGTTTGGGAGGTACAGAAGGCTACACCTTC.

J is TRBJ1-5 and V is TRBV30, with 8 nucleotides matching TRBD1. CDR1 is GTSNPN and CDR2 is SVGIG in the germline V gene (reference sequence). CDR3 length: 12 residues. CDR3 sequence: CAIDRGGQPQHF. CDR3 coding DNA: TGTGCGATTGACAGGGGCGGGCAGCCCCAGCATTTT.

The V gene is TRBV27, the J gene TRBJ2-3, with D perhaps matching TRBD2 (6 bases). Germline values: CDR1 MNHEY, CDR2 SMNVEV (reference sequence). CDR3 length: 15 amino acids. The V and J ends lost 5 bases and 3 bases respectively, with 15 bases between them. DNA for the CDR3: TGTGCCAGCAGTCCCCTGACTAGGCCGACAGATACGCAGTATTTT. It is translated as CASSPLTRPTDTQYF.

The chain recombines TRBV30 with TRBJ1-1; D is unclear. V was shortened by 2 bases and J by 1 base, with 11 bases between the two germline ends. This CDR3 has 14 residues. Germline V CDR1 and CDR2: GTSNPN, SVGIG (reference sequence). The CDR3: CAWSSQLTNTEAFF. Written as DNA, the CDR3 is TGTGCCTGGAGTTCCCAACTGACGAACACTGAAGCTTTCTTT.

This clone has only one observation. J is TRBJ1-5 and V is TRBV10-2; D might be TRBD1 (5 bases). Trimming pared 10 bases from V and 3 bases from J, leaving 13 bases between. Germline V gives CDR1 WSHSY, CDR2 SAAADI. This CDR3 is built from 13 residues. The CDR3 DNA reads as TGCGCCACCCGGGACGGCGACAATCAGCCCCAGCATTTT. This sequence encodes CATRDGDNQPQHF.

The chain couples TRBV5-1 to TRBJ2-5, with D perhaps assigned TRBD1 or TRBD2 (5 bases each). The ends were cut back, 2 bases at V and 2 bases at J, with 19 bases in the middle. The CDR3 consists of 17 residues. In germline, CDR1 is SGHRS, CDR2 YFSETQ. CDR3 in amino acids: CASSFSAGVRGQETQYF. DNA of the CDR3: TGCGCCAGCAGCTTCTCGGCGGGCGTAAGGGGACAAGAGACCCAGTACTTC.

The chain carries TRBV4-1 and TRBJ2-6, with unresolved D. V lost 1 base and J lost 0, with 4 bases in between. The CDR3 totals 15 residues. Germline assignment: CDR1 MGHRA and CDR2 YSYEKL. The CDR3 sequence: CASSQGISGANVLTF. DNA of the CDR3: TGCGCCAGCAGCCAAGGGATCTCTGGGGCCAACGTCCTGACTTTC.

The chain links TRBV28 to TRBJ2-1; tentative D call: TRBD2 (7 bases). V lost 6 bases, J lost 0 bases, and 12 bases lay in between. In germline, CDR1 is MDHEN, CDR2 SYDVKM. The CDR3 runs to 15 residues. The DNA for the CDR3 is TGTGCCAGCAGCCCAAGGGGGGGCTCCTACAATGAGCAGTTCTTC. This codes for CASSPRGGSYNEQFF.

V usage is TRBV6-5 and J usage is TRBJ2-5; 7 nucleotides line up with TRBD2. The CDR3 length is 14 residues. The V segment lost 6 bases and the J segment 4 bases; nucleotides outside the gene matches: 8. The germline CDR1 and CDR2 sequences are MNHEY and SVGAGI. This CDR3 is CASRAGGRTETQYF. In DNA, the CDR3 is TGTGCCAGCAGGGCTGGCGGGAGAACAGAGACCCAGTACTTC.

The chain joins TRBV28 to TRBJ2-3, with 8 nucleotides matching TRBD2. J lost 2 bases, V lost 4 bases, and 8 bases had no gene match. CDR1 MDHEN and CDR2 SYDVKM come from the germline V gene. The CDR3 totals 16 residues. CDR3 region: CASSSYSGDFTDTQYF. In nucleotides, the CDR3 is TGTGCCAGCAGTTCATATAGCGGGGATTTCACAGATACGCAGTATTTT.

Regarding this clone: Other DNA sequences in the same sample also yield this CDR3. The V call is TRBV27, the J call TRBJ1-1, with D possibly being TRBD1 (6 bases). V lost 3 bases and J lost 1, with 6 bases in between. Germline loops: CDR1 MNHEY, CDR2 SMNVEV (reference sequence). The CDR3 has 13 residues. This CDR3 reads CASSFRGNTEAFF. The CDR3 DNA is TGTGCCAGCAGTTTCAGGGGGAACACTGAAGCTTTCTTT.

This chain uses TRBV7-2 with TRBJ1-5; TRBD1 might be the D (5 bases). The V end was cut by 5 bases, the J end by 1 base, with 12 bases between. The CDR3 is made up of 15 amino acids. In germline, CDR1 is SGHTA, CDR2 FQGNSA. The CDR3 DNA sequence: TGTGCCAGCAGCCAGGCCTGGGGGAGCAATCAGCCCCAGCATTTT. Its translation is CASSQAWGSNQPQHF.

V is TRBV23-1 and J is TRBJ2-7; 9 bases fit TRBD1. TRBV23-1 is classed as an ORF, of uncertain function. This CDR3 has 16 amino acids. V lost 3 bases, J lost 2 bases, and 8 bases stayed unmatched. CDR3 in DNA: TGCGCCAGCAGTCACCTATGGAGGGACAGGGCCTACGAGCAGTACTTC. Its protein product is CASSHLWRDRAYEQYF.